A selection of T cell receptor beta chains follows, all from one sample in a study of human T cells and chemical hapten exposure. TCRdb passed the RACE reads through MiXCR, listing each CDR3 protein once. This table has about 37,000 distinct CDR3 sequences, about 5.5% appearing once. Sequencing input: whole blood. The receptor source for this set is a human donor in good health. Some clones in this sample may be carry-over from other donors' samples. CDR3s include the opening cysteine and the closing phenylalanine or tryptophan. The D gene is left open where the match is weak. A clone size is listed for some rows: how often the clone was seen (once, few, many), or a class if it is expanded.

TRBV27	NA	TRBJ2-1	NA	CASSSSSSVNEQFF	TGTGCCAGCAGTTCATCTAGTTCCGTCAATGAGCAGTTCTTC
TRBV20-1	medium-sized	TRBJ2-3	TRBD2	CSASGTSDTDTQYF	TGCAGTGCTAGCGGGACTAGCGACACAGATACGCAGTATTTT
TRBV29-1	NA	TRBJ2-5	NA	CSVDGGSGKETQYF	TGCAGCGTTGATGGGGGGAGCGGAAAAGAGACCCAGTACTTC
TRBV29-1	many	TRBJ2-2	TRBD1	CSGRGTGELFF	TGCAGCGGCAGGGGGACCGGGGAGCTGTTTTTT
TRBV20-1	many	TRBJ2-3	NA	CSARPFQVSGTDTQYF	TGCAGTGCTAGACCCTTTCAGGTTTCGGGCACAGATACGCAGTATTTT
TRBV15	NA	TRBJ1-5	NA	CATSRDLDQPQHF	TGTGCCACCAGCAGAGATCTGGATCAGCCCCAGCATTTT
TRBV28	many	TRBJ2-7	TRBD2	CASSSFGTSGSYEQYF	TGTGCCAGCAGTTCCTTCGGGACTAGCGGCTCCTACGAGCAGTACTTC
TRBV29-1	many	TRBJ2-1	TRBD1	CSVGTGEDNEQFF	TGCAGCGTTGGGACAGGGGAGGACAATGAGCAGTTCTTC
TRBV10-3	many	TRBJ2-1	TRBD2	CAISDSLNSGTRKEGEQFF	TGTGCCATCAGTGATTCTCTTAATTCCGGGACTAGAAAGGAGGGTGAGCAGTTCTTC
TRBV12-3/TRBV12-4	many	TRBJ1-2	NA	CASSLVTARYQYGYTF	TGTGCCAGCAGTTTAGTCACAGCACGGTACCAATATGGCTACACCTTC
TRBV30	many	TRBJ1-1	NA	CAWGGGGSEAFF	TGTGCCTGGGGGGGAGGGGGTTCTGAAGCTTTCTTT
TRBV4-1	many	TRBJ2-5	TRBD2	CASSQGLAGAIQETQYF	TGCGCCAGCAGCCAGGGACTAGCGGGAGCGATCCAGGAGACCCAGTACTTC
TRBV18	many	TRBJ1-1	NA	CASSPPGSAEAFF	TGTGCCAGCTCACCACCCGGGAGTGCTGAAGCTTTCTTT
TRBV7-9	NA	TRBJ1-1	TRBD1	CASSYDRGLGAEAFF	TGTGCCAGCAGCTACGACAGGGGGCTTGGCGCTGAAGCTTTCTTT
TRBV7-2	many	TRBJ2-3	NA	CASSLEWAGGTDTQYF	TGTGCCAGCAGCTTAGAGTGGGCAGGCGGGACAGATACGCAGTATTTT
TRBV6-2/TRBV6-3	few	TRBJ2-5	NA	CASRRPGQETQYF	TGTGCCAGCAGACGTCCAGGGCAAGAGACCCAGTACTTC
TRBV13	NA	TRBJ1-2	TRBD1	CAGSSGTGGIYGYTF	TGTGCCGGCAGCTCAGGGACAGGGGGCATCTATGGCTACACCTTC
TRBV7-8	few	TRBJ1-4	NA	CASSLNRPATNEKLFF	TGTGCCAGCAGCCTAAACCGGCCTGCAACTAATGAAAAACTGTTTTTT
TRBV10-3	many	TRBJ2-3	NA	CAIKPESGGNTDTQYF	TGTGCCATCAAACCCGAATCTGGCGGAAACACAGATACGCAGTATTTT
TRBV18	many	TRBJ2-7	NA	CASSPAGSGYEQYF	TGTGCCAGCTCACCTGCCGGGAGTGGCTACGAGCAGTACTTC
TRBV5-1	many	TRBJ2-1	NA	CASSLWGGMDEQFF	TGCGCCAGCAGCTTGTGGGGGGGCATGGATGAGCAGTTCTTC
TRBV10-3	NA	TRBJ1-1	NA	CAISDHGRGPDTEAFF	TGTGCCATCAGTGACCACGGCCGGGGGCCGGACACTGAAGCTTTCTTT
TRBV20-1	many	TRBJ2-3	NA	CSARDLVLDTQYF	TGCAGTGCTAGAGATCTGGTGCTGGATACGCAGTATTTT
TRBV7-9	many	TRBJ2-4	NA	CASSFGSEKNIQYF	TGTGCCAGCAGCTTCGGCAGCGAGAAAAACATTCAGTACTTC
TRBV29-1	many	TRBJ2-1	TRBD1	CSGQGASIYNEQFF	TGCAGCGGACAGGGGGCGTCTATCTACAATGAGCAGTTCTTC
TRBV30	few	TRBJ1-1	NA	CAWSYGAPVGTEAFF	TGTGCCTGGAGTTACGGGGCCCCTGTGGGCACTGAAGCTTTCTTT
TRBV9	few	TRBJ1-1	NA	CASSVTDGDTEAFF	TGTGCCAGCAGCGTAACGGATGGGGACACTGAAGCTTTCTTT
TRBV28	many	TRBJ1-5	TRBD1	CASRGRQGSYQPQHF	TGTGCCAGCAGGGGACGACAGGGATCGTATCAGCCCCAGCATTTT
TRBV12-3/TRBV12-4	many	TRBJ2-1	TRBD2	CASSLARLAGLRRHSYNEQFF	TGTGCCAGCAGTTTAGCAAGGCTAGCGGGGCTAAGACGGCATTCCTACAATGAGCAGTTCTTC
TRBV4-3	many	TRBJ2-3	NA	CASSPSPAHVDTQYF	TGCGCCAGCAGCCCCAGCCCAGCGCACGTGGATACGCAGTATTTT
TRBV6-5	few	TRBJ1-2	NA	CASSYSIRSAYGYTF	TGTGCCAGCAGTTACTCGATTAGGTCAGCCTATGGCTACACCTTC
TRBV3-1	many	TRBJ1-1	NA	CASSPSGTEAFF	TGTGCCAGCAGCCCTTCGGGCACTGAAGCTTTCTTT
TRBV20-1	many	TRBJ1-6	TRBD1	CSALTGADSPLHF	TGCAGTGCTTTGACAGGGGCCGATTCACCCCTCCACTTT
TRBV4-1	NA	TRBJ1-4	NA	CASGTTSPNEKLFF	TGCGCCAGCGGTACCACGTCCCCTAATGAAAAACTGTTTTTT
TRBV29-1	NA	TRBJ1-5	NA	CSVRAWGSNQPQHF	TGCAGCGTTCGGGCCTGGGGGAGCAATCAGCCCCAGCATTTT
TRBV7-2	few	TRBJ2-3	NA	CASSLYVLESQYF	TGTGCCAGCAGCTTATATGTCCTGGAGTCGCAGTATTTT
TRBV12-3/TRBV12-4	many	TRBJ1-5	NA	CASSPSSGGNQPQHF	TGTGCCAGCAGCCCGAGCTCGGGTGGCAATCAGCCCCAGCATTTT
TRBV10-3	NA	TRBJ2-5	TRBD1	CAISESLTGARETQYF	TGTGCCATCAGTGAGTCGTTGACAGGGGCAAGGGAGACCCAGTACTTC
TRBV5-6	few	TRBJ1-4	NA	CASSQQGSPATNEKLFF	TGTGCCAGCAGCCAGCAGGGCAGCCCAGCGACTAATGAAAAACTGTTTTTT
TRBV2	NA	TRBJ2-3	TRBD2	CASSGGLADLTDTQYF	TGTGCCAGCAGTGGGGGACTAGCGGACCTCACAGATACGCAGTATTTT
TRBV3-1	many	TRBJ2-3	TRBD2	CASSQDKGLAIETDTQYF	TGTGCCAGCAGCCAAGATAAGGGACTAGCGATCGAAACAGATACGCAGTATTTT
TRBV30	NA	TRBJ1-1	TRBD1	CAWSTRDRGYHTEAFF	TGTGCCTGGTCCACCCGAGACAGGGGATATCACACTGAAGCTTTCTTT
TRBV5-4	NA	TRBJ2-7	NA	CASSPDPQGSGRYEQYF	TGTGCCAGCAGCCCGGACCCACAGGGAAGTGGCCGGTACGAGCAGTACTTC
TRBV28	few	TRBJ1-4	NA	CASIDSTGGGLQGKLFF	TGTGCCAGCATCGATTCCACCGGGGGCGGCCTTCAGGGGAAACTGTTTTTT
TRBV5-6	NA	TRBJ1-1	NA	CASSGGGARMNTEAFF	TGTGCCAGCAGCGGTGGTGGCGCCAGAATGAACACTGAAGCTTTCTTT
TRBV12-3/TRBV12-4	NA	TRBJ1-2	TRBD1	CASSTQTGGHGYTF	TGTGCCAGCAGTACTCAGACAGGGGGCCATGGCTACACCTTC
TRBV20-1	many	TRBJ1-1	TRBD1	CSARKDRGRTTEAFF	TGCAGTGCTAGAAAGGACAGGGGGAGGACCACTGAAGCTTTCTTT
TRBV11-2	NA	TRBJ1-2	NA	CASSLNYPDGGYTF	TGTGCCAGCAGCTTGAATTATCCGGACGGTGGCTACACCTTC
TRBV5-1	few	TRBJ1-6	NA	CASSPGQMNSPLHF	TGCGCCAGCAGCCCAGGACAGATGAATTCACCCCTCCACTTT
TRBV28	NA	TRBJ2-7	NA	CASSQSGRAGGQYF	TGTGCCAGCAGCCAGTCAGGGCGGGCCGGAGGGCAGTACTTC
TRBV12-3/TRBV12-4	many	TRBJ2-7	NA	CASSLGKGHDEQYF	TGTGCCAGCAGTTTAGGTAAAGGGCACGACGAGCAGTACTTC
TRBV6-1	many	TRBJ1-2	NA	CASTKTVRTWGYTF	TGTGCCAGCACCAAGACAGTAAGGACGTGGGGCTACACCTTC